The T cell receptor beta chain under discussion was sequenced for a study of PD-L1 blockade in urothelial cancer. Study-level findings and limits: Below-median pretreatment blood TCR clonality was associated with improved progression-free and overall survival. Durable benefit was linked to greater 3-week expansion of tumor-associated blood clones.

The repertoire was sequenced with immunoSEQ multiplex PCR; TCRdb's copy has only in-frame clones and lacks some. The data show 72,000 or so clones, approximately 84% seen once. Concerning this clone: Its cognate antigen is unknown.

Trimming cost V 10 bases and J 8 bases; bases outside gene matches: 10. Looked up from germline, CDR1 is MNHNY and CDR2 is SVGAGI (reference sequence). The CDR3 is 13 amino acids. The sample's time point: pretreatment peripheral blood. The specimen comprised PBMCs, sampled around atezolizumab (anti-PD-L1) treatment. The receptor's source is a man aged 55-75 years with urothelial cancer. The J gene is TRBJ2-3, the V gene TRBV6-6; 9 positions match TRBD2. The CDR3 spells CATHGRGGRTQYF. The DNA of the CDR3 is TGTGCCACTCACGGGCGGGGGGGTCGTACGCAGTATTTT.